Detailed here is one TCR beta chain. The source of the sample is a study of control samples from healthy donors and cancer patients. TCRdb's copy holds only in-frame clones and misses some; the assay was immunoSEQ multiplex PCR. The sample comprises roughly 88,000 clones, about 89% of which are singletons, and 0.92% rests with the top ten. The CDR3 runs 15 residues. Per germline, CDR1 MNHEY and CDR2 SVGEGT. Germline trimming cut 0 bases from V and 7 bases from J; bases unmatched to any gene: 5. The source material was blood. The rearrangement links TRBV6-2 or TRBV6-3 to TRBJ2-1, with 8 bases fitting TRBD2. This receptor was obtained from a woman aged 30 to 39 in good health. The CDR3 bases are TGTGCCAGCAGTTACTCGGGCGGGAGGAGGAATGAGCAGTTCTTC. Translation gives CASSYSGGRRNEQFF.